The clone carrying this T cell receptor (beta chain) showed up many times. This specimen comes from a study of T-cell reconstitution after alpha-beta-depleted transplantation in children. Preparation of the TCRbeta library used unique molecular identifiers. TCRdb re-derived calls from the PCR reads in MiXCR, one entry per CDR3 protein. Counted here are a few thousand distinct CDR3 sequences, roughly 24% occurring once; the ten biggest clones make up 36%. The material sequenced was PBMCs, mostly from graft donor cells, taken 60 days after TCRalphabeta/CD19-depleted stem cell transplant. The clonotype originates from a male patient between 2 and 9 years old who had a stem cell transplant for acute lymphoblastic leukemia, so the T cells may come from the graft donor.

The chain's CDR3 is CASSPIGGHPYEQYF. The CDR3, as DNA: TGTGCCAGCAGCCCTATAGGGGGACACCCCTACGAGCAGTACTTC. V is TRBV7-9 and J is TRBJ2-7; D possibly corresponds to TRBD1 (6 bases). Germline V gene lookup returns CDR1 SEHNR and CDR2 FQNEAQ (reference sequence). The CDR3 is 15 residues long. Trimming took 5 bases from V and 2 from J, leaving 16 bases between them. Full variable domain (rest looked up from reference TRBV7-9 and TRBJ2-7): DTGVSQNPRHKITKRGQNVTFRCDPISEHNRLYWYRQTLGQGPEFLTYFQNEAQLEKSRLLSDRFSAERPKGSFSTLEIQRTEQGDSAMYLCASSPIGGHPYEQYFGPGTRLTVT.